This paragraph covers one TCR beta chain sequence. What it recognizes is unknown. The source of the sample is a study of CXCR3-negative and CXCR3-positive naive CD8 T cells. Whole-study results and caveats: TRB CDR3s of CXCR3-positive naive cells were more hydrophobic than those of CXCR3-negative naive cells.

Preparation of TRB cDNA libraries relied on 5' RACE carrying UMI labels. One entry per CDR3 protein, without DNA, is what TCRdb gives after re-calling the 5' RACE reads. This listing includes 130,000 to 150,000 distinct CDR3 sequences. This CDR3 is built from 15 residues. Germline V lookup: CDR1 SQVTM, CDR2 ANQGSEA. The chain joins TRBV29-1 to TRBJ2-2; the D call from TCRdb, TRBD1, cannot be confirmed without DNA. The sequenced sample consisted of naive CXCR3+ CD8+ T cells from blood. Subset defined: CD45RO-CCR7+CD27+CD95- naive CD8+ T cells expressing CXCR3 (TNR3+). The clonotype was recovered from a human donor in good health. Some clones in this sample may be carry-over from other donors' samples. The CDR3 reads CSVESAGLNTGELFF.